This TCR beta chain was obtained from a study of T cell responses to AZD1222 COVID-19 vaccine. General observations from the study: The repertoires were collected only after the peak T cell response.

The data were produced by immunoSEQ multiplex PCR, yet TCRdb's version contains in-frame clones alone and is incomplete. Of around 96,000 clones listed, around 84% are singletons. Germline-derived CDR1 and CDR2 are LGHDT and YNNKEL (reference sequence). With 0 bases removed from V and 4 bases from J, the gap between germline ends came to 9 bases. The CDR3 runs to 14 residues. Concerning this clone: What it recognizes is unknown.

The sample here was peripheral blood, taken 28 days after the second AZD1222 dose. The TCR comes from an adult who received the AZD1222 COVID-19 vaccine. The chain links TRBV3-1 (or the pseudogene TRBV3-2) to TRBJ1-2, with a tentative D call TRBD1 (6 bases). The CDR3 protein is CASSQEVGAYGYTF. In DNA form, the CDR3 reads TGTGCCAGCAGCCAAGAGGTGGGGGCCTATGGCTACACCTTC.